These 31 T cell receptor beta chains were all obtained from the same sample, sequenced in a study of T cell responses to AZD1222 COVID-19 vaccine. Profiling relied on immunoSEQ multiplex PCR, and the TCRdb table lists in-frame clones only, not all of them. The sample consists of roughly 120,000 clones, over 75% of them appearing once. The specimen was peripheral blood, collected on day 0 of AZD1222 vaccination. The origin of the receptors is an adult in good health.

The chain combines TRBV27 with TRBJ1-2, with D maybe TRBD1 (5 bases). V lost 5 bases to trimming and J lost 1 base, with 20 bases between them. The CDR3 loop spans 17 amino acids. Germline CDR1 reads MNHEY; CDR2 reads SMNVEV (reference sequence). CDR3 residues: CASSPPGGIGRNYGYTF. The CDR3 nucleotides read TGTGCCAGCAGTCCCCCGGGGGGAATCGGACGTAACTATGGCTACACCTTC.

This clone appeared a single time. The chain is built from TRBV3-1 (or the pseudogene TRBV3-2) and TRBJ1-5; 8 bases map to TRBD1. The CDR3 is 16 amino acids. Germline V gene sequence: CDR1 LGHDT, CDR2 YNNKEL (reference sequence). The J segment lost 7 bases and the V segment lost 5 bases, leaving 13 bases of the junction unmatched. The CDR3 is CASSSPATGEGQPQHF. Written as DNA, the CDR3 is TGTGCCAGCAGCTCCCCCGCGACAGGGGAGGGGCAGCCCCAGCATTTT.

The rearrangement uses TRBV10-3 and TRBJ2-7; 9 nucleotides align to TRBD1. The trim removed 6 bases at V and 3 bases at J, leaving 3 bases unmatched. CDR1 is ENHRY and CDR2 is SYGVKD in the germline V gene. This CDR3 region has 13 residues. The CDR3 nucleotides are TGTGCCATCAGAACAGGGGGCAACTACGAGCAGTACTTC. As protein: CAIRTGGNYEQYF.

The chain recombines TRBV15 with TRBJ1-1; D unclear. V was clipped by 5 bases and J by 4 bases, with 8 bases between them. CDR1 LNHNV and CDR2 YYDKDF come from the germline V gene (reference sequence). The length of the CDR3 is 12 residues. CDR3 protein: CATSSTTTEAFF. The CDR3 nucleotides are TGTGCCACCAGCTCTACGACCACTGAAGCTTTCTTT.

The rearrangement links TRBV4-1 to TRBJ1-5, with D uncertain. This CDR3 contains 13 residues. Germline-derived CDR1 and CDR2 are MGHRA and YSYEKL. The V and J ends lost 2 bases and 15 bases respectively, with 17 bases between them. For the CDR3, the DNA is TGCGCCAGCAGCCAAACCCTCGGGCAAAAACGGCATTTT. It is translated as CASSQTLGQKRHF.

The chain joins TRBV5-1 to TRBJ2-7; 7 nucleotides align to TRBD1. CDR3 length: 14 amino acids. V lost 4 bases, J lost 3 bases, and 7 bases stayed unmatched. Germline CDR1 SGHRS, CDR2 YFSETQ. The CDR3 loop reads CASSVGQDFYEQYF. The CDR3 nucleotides are TGCGCCAGCAGCGTCGGACAGGACTTCTACGAGCAGTACTTC.

The count of this clone is one. The chain couples TRBV6-5 to TRBJ2-7; D assignment may be TRBD1 or TRBD2 (5 bases each). The germline V gene has CDR1 MNHEY and CDR2 SVGAGI. V shed 6 bases and J shed 2 bases, with 14 bases lying between them. The CDR3 sequence is 14 residues long. The DNA for the CDR3 is TGTGCCAGCAGCCAGAGGGGTAAGGCCTACGAGCAGTACTTC. Amino acid sequence: CASSQRGKAYEQYF.

V is TRBV2 and J is TRBJ1-5, with TRBD1 as a possible D gene (5 bases). Germline-derived CDR1 and CDR2 are SNHLY and FYNNEI. V lost 5 bases, J lost 4 bases, and 18 bases lay in between. The CDR3 has 16 amino acids. As DNA, the CDR3 is TGTGCCAGCAGTCGACAACCGGGACCGCAAAATCAGCCCCAGCATTTT. It codes for CASSRQPGPQNQPQHF.

The rearrangement links TRBV19 to TRBJ1-1; TRBD1 agrees at 7 bases. The CDR3 sequence is 14 residues long. The V and J ends lost 4 bases and 11 bases, in that order; junction bases with no gene match: 13. From germline, CDR1 is LNHDA and CDR2 SQIVND (reference sequence). The CDR3 here is CASSTWDSPMEAFF. The DNA of the CDR3 is TGTGCCAGTAGTACATGGGACAGCCCGATGGAGGCTTTCTTT. Full variable domain (rest looked up from reference TRBV19 and TRBJ1-1): DGGITQSPKYLFRKEGQNVTLSCEQNLNHDAMYWYRQDPGQGLRLIYYSQIVNDFQKGDIAEGYSVSREKKESFPLTVTSAQKNPTAFYLCASSTWDSPMEAFFGQGTRLTVV.

V usage is TRBV7-2 and J usage is TRBJ2-7; possibly TRBD2 for D (5 bases). Trimming removed 5 bases at V and 2 bases at J, with 13 bases between. There are 14 residues in the CDR3. Germline loops: CDR1 SGHTA, CDR2 FQGNSA. The CDR3 DNA reads as TGTGCCAGCAGCCCAAGACGGGAAACCTACGAGCAGTACTTC. Residues: CASSPRRETYEQYF.

The chain carries TRBV14 and TRBJ2-1, with 13 positions matching TRBD2. J lost 9 bases, V lost 0 bases, and 5 bases had no gene match. The length of the CDR3 is 16 residues. CDR1 and CDR2 from the germline V gene are SGHDN and FVKESK. The CDR3 DNA sequence: TGTGCCAGCAGCCAAGAACTAGCGGGAGGGCCAGGTGAGCAGTTCTTC. It specifies CASSQELAGGPGEQFF.

The chain employs TRBV10-2 and TRBJ2-1; TRBD2 matches 8 bases. The CDR3 spans 16 residues. Germline loops: CDR1 WSHSY, CDR2 SAAADI. J was trimmed by 1 base and V by 3 bases; bases with no gene match: 5. The CDR3 DNA follows: TGCGCCAGCAGTGAAGTACTAGCGGAGTCCTACAATGAGCAGTTCTTC. It translates to CASSEVLAESYNEQFF.

The rearrangement links TRBV5-1 to TRBJ2-7; D is perhaps TRBD1 or TRBD2 (6 bases each). Germline CDR1 and CDR2: SGHRS and YFSETQ. The CDR3 contains 16 residues. The V gene lost 0 bases and the J gene lost 2 bases, with 15 bases spanning the gap. The CDR3 DNA sequence: TGCGCCAGCAGCTTGGCGGGGGACACCGGTACCTACGAGCAGTACTTC. It encodes CASSLAGDTGTYEQYF.

This chain joins TRBV6-5 and TRBJ1-2; D is unresolved. The germline gives CDR1 MNHEY, CDR2 SVGAGI. The V and J ends lost 4 bases and 0 bases respectively, with 9 bases between them. The CDR3 is 14 amino acids. CDR3 DNA: TGTGCCAGCAGTTCCCTCCAAGCTAACTATGGCTACACCTTC. Its translation: CASSSLQANYGYTF.

The chain is built from TRBV27 and TRBJ1-5, with no clear D. Trimming took off 10 bases at V and 0 bases at J, with 10 bases between the two ends. The CDR3 loop spans 13 amino acids. CDR1 and CDR2 (germline): MNHEY, SMNVEV (reference sequence). The CDR3 loop reads CATRGDSNQPQHF. CDR3 DNA sequence: TGTGCCACCCGTGGTGATAGCAATCAGCCCCAGCATTTT.

This clone was counted only a few times. This chain joins TRBV10-3 and TRBJ1-5, with 10 nucleotides matching TRBD1. Germline CDR1 ENHRY, CDR2 SYGVKD. CDR3 length equals 15 residues. After removal of 6 bases from V and 6 bases from J, the junction contained 8 bases not matched to a gene. This chain's CDR3 is CAISRDRGRVQPQHF. The CDR3, as DNA: TGTGCCATCAGCCGGGACAGGGGACGGGTTCAGCCCCAGCATTTT.

The CDR3 DNA is TGTGCCAGCAGTGATTTAGGCGGGACAGGGGCTAACTATGGCTACACCTTC. This codes for CASSDLGGTGANYGYTF. The gene calls are TRBV25-1 and TRBJ1-2; TRBD1 agrees at 10 bases. The CDR3 covers 17 residues. Trimming removed 3 bases from V and 0 bases from J; junction bases left unmatched: 7. Per the germline V gene, CDR1 is MGHDK and CDR2 is SYGVNS.

The chain is built from TRBV4-2 and TRBJ2-5; 9 bases agree with TRBD2. Germline CDR1 and CDR2: LGHNA and YNFKEQ. The CDR3 is made up of 15 amino acids. Losses at the gene ends were 1 base for V and 5 bases for J; bases not matched to a gene: 5. The CDR3 loop reads CASSQVAGVGETQYF. In DNA, the CDR3 is TGTGCCAGCAGCCAAGTAGCGGGAGTAGGGGAGACCCAGTACTTC.

The chain links TRBV7-9 to TRBJ1-2; 7 nucleotides agree with TRBD1. The CDR3 has 16 amino acids. Germline assignment: CDR1 SEHNR and CDR2 FQNEAQ (reference sequence). The J segment lost 6 bases and the V segment lost 3 bases, leaving 13 bases of the junction unmatched. The CDR3 reads CASSFSLRTGGNGYTF. Written as DNA, the CDR3 is TGTGCCAGCAGCTTTTCCCTAAGGACAGGAGGAAATGGCTACACCTTC.

V is TRBV19 and J is TRBJ1-3; D perhaps matches TRBD1 (6 bases). V dropped 5 bases and J dropped 0 bases, with 14 bases sitting between them. The germline V gene encodes CDR1 LNHDA and CDR2 SQIVND (reference sequence). CDR3 length: 16 residues. The CDR3 DNA sequence: TGTGCCAGTAGTCCCCAGGGGCCCGGCTCTGGAAACACCATATATTTT. It translates to CASSPQGPGSGNTIYF.

This chain connects TRBV5-1 to TRBJ1-4; D remains ambiguous. V was trimmed by 2 bases and J by 0 bases, leaving 5 bases between them. The germline gives CDR1 SGHRS, CDR2 YFSETQ. This CDR3 is 14 amino acids long. This chain's CDR3 is CASSLRATNEKLFF. CDR3 nucleotides: TGCGCCAGCAGCTTAAGAGCAACTAATGAAAAACTGTTTTTT.

The chain employs TRBV3-1 (or the pseudogene TRBV3-2) and TRBJ2-2; 8 nucleotides line up with TRBD2. Losses at the gene ends were 4 bases for V and 6 bases for J; bases not matched to a gene: 13. Germline-derived CDR1 and CDR2 are LGHDT and YNNKEL (reference sequence). The CDR3 runs to 17 residues. CDR3 region: CASSPLRPGLGSGELFF. DNA for the CDR3: TGTGCCAGCAGCCCCCTGCGGCCGGGACTAGGGTCCGGGGAGCTGTTTTTT.

Judged by abundance, this clone is medium-sized. The rearrangement uses TRBV3-1 (or the pseudogene TRBV3-2) and TRBJ2-2; D remains unclear. Germline V gives CDR1 LGHDT, CDR2 YNNKEL (reference sequence). V lost 2 bases, J lost 5 bases, and 6 bases lay in between. This CDR3 contains 13 residues. CDR3 bases: TGTGCCAGCAGCCAACTGGGGACCGGGGAGCTGTTTTTT. This gives the protein CASSQLGTGELFF.

The chain uses TRBV27 and TRBJ1-5, with D uncertain. This CDR3 comprises 18 residues. V was clipped by 5 bases and J by 5 bases, with 25 bases between them. Germline V gene sequence: CDR1 MNHEY, CDR2 SMNVEV (reference sequence). The CDR3 protein is CASSPNPHSIGPDQPQHF. As DNA, the CDR3 is TGTGCCAGCAGTCCCAATCCCCACAGTATAGGCCCAGATCAGCCCCAGCATTTT.

The chain has TRBV5-3 and TRBJ2-3; 9 bases align to TRBD2. TRBV5-3 is recorded as an ORF, its role being uncertain. This CDR3 region has 18 residues. After removal of 7 bases from V and 8 bases from J, the junction contained 23 bases not matched to a gene. DNA of the CDR3: TGTGCCAGACGGACCATAACCCGAGCGGGAGGTGAAATTGGTACGCAGTATTTT. This gives the protein CARRTITRAGGEIGTQYF.

This chain joins TRBV27 and TRBJ1-1, with D perhaps TRBD1 (6 bases). The V and J ends lost 3 bases and 8 bases respectively, with 7 bases between them. This CDR3 has 11 residues. Germline V gives CDR1 MNHEY, CDR2 SMNVEV (reference sequence). DNA of the CDR3: TGTGCCAGCAGTTTGAGGGGGGAAGCTTTCTTT. Residues: CASSLRGEAFF.

The V call is TRBV5-8, the J call TRBJ1-1; D ambiguous. Germline V gives CDR1 SGHTS, CDR2 YDEGEE. The CDR3 consists of 12 residues. With 4 bases removed from V and 1 base from J, the gap between germline ends came to 5 bases. The CDR3 here is CASSVTNTEAFF. For the CDR3, the DNA is TGTGCCAGCAGCGTGACGAACACTGAAGCTTTCTTT.

DNA of the CDR3: TGTGCCATCAGTGTAGCTAGCGGGAGGCCCGCGGGCACCGGGGAGCTGTTTTTT. Translation: CAISVASGRPAGTGELFF. V is TRBV10-3 and J is TRBJ2-2, with 11 bases lining up with TRBD2. After removal of 4 bases from V and 4 bases from J, the junction contained 11 bases not matched to a gene. Germline lookup yields CDR1 ENHRY and CDR2 SYGVKD. CDR3 length: 18 residues.

The chain is built from TRBV21-1 and TRBJ2-7; the table's D call, TRBD1, has no DNA check behind it. TRBV21-1 is labeled a pseudogene. The CDR3 extends over 19 amino acids. Here the CDR3 DNA reads TGTGCCAGCAGCAAAGTGGGAGTTACAGGGAACGACACGACCTACGAGCAGTACTTC. It encodes CASSKVGVTGNDTTYEQYF.

This chain joins TRBV11-2 and TRBJ2-3; 13 bases line up with TRBD2. V lost 2 bases to trimming and J lost 4 bases; unmatched junction nucleotides: 12. Germline V lookup: CDR1 SGHAT, CDR2 FQNNGV. This CDR3 has 19 residues. The chain's CDR3 is CASSLWARTSGSTPDTQYF. CDR3 DNA: TGTGCCAGCAGCTTATGGGCACGGACTAGCGGGAGTACTCCAGATACGCAGTATTTT.

This clone was recorded once. This chain joins TRBV5-1 and TRBJ1-5; 8 nucleotides agree with TRBD1. Trimming cost V 4 bases and J 4 bases; bases outside gene matches: 7. The CDR3 sequence is 15 residues long. Germline assignment: CDR1 SGHRS and CDR2 YFSETQ. The CDR3 DNA sequence: TGCGCCAGCAGCCCAGGGGGCGCTGGAAATCAGCCCCAGCATTTT. It translates to CASSPGGAGNQPQHF.